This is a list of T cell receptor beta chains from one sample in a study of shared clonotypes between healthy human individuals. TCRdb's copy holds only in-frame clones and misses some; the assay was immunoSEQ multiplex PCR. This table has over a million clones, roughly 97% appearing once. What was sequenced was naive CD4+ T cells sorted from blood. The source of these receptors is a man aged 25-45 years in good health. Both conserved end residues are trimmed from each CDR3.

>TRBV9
ASSLEIPDYEQF
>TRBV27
ASSFWDQETQY
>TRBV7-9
ASSFRTGGEQY
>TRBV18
ASSLIRGPSSTDTQY
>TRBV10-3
AIRDDGYEQY
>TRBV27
ASSLDRGVTEAF
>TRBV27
ASSHYASGVAKNIQY
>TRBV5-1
ASSRGGRERFYNEQF
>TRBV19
AARHSYGGVYYNEQF
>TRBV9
ASSEGAFNEKLF
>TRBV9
ASSVVEGMGTQF
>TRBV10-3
AISDGNYNEQF
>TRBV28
ASSQRIFGARSYNEQF
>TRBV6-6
ASRPTGGTNEKLF
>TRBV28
ASSHTLRGQGYEQY
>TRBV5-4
ASSYVNRGRKETQY
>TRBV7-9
ASSLHQGIDGYT
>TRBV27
ASSLRSAGTTRAYT
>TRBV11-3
ASSTGTGSSYNEQF
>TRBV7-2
ASSPQGLPLEQY
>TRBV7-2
ASSLVVGLTDTQY
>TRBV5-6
ASSFGQGIGKQF
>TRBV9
ASSLRDSRGYT
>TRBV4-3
ASSPQLNTEAF
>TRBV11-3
ASSLGLGLNTDTQY
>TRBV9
ASSVGRDRGRGHGYT
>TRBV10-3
ASRTAYNEQF
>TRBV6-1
ASSEAPSGIGADTQY
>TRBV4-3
ASSQERGFNSNEQF
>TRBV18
ASSPEGRDDLEQY
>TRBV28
ASSEQGYEQY
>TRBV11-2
ASSLSGGWSNEQF
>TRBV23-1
ASKGGTQGAQETQY
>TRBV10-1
ASSNNAGEQF
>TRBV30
AWSTYGQGLPYEQY
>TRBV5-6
ASSFDPGSYEQY
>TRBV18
ASSPSGQITGELF
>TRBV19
ASSIRGGITDTQY
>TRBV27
ASSPYSNQPQH
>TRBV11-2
ASSLDQNALTEAF
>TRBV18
ASSIAGGELTEAF